This T cell receptor beta chain is from a study of graft-versus-host responses after intestinal transplantation. Study-wide context: Once they had received anti-thymocyte globulin induction, all recipients took tacrolimus and steroids for roughly three years. Whole-study findings and limits: Recipient marrow held GvH clones, some first seen in ileum or blood. Elevated graft-versus-host to host-versus-graft clonal ratios in allografts were recorded for patients with graft-donor T cell macrochimerism.

The CDR3 contains 12 residues. Germline V lookup: CDR1 SGDLS, CDR2 YYNGEE. Trimming took off 4 bases at V and 10 bases at J, with 12 bases between the two ends. On this clone: Its antigen is undetermined.

Assay: immunoSEQ multiplex PCR; the TCRdb copy retains only in-frame clones and omits some. This sample has roughly 99,000 clones, with about 90% found just once. The source is a human donor who was the organ donor for an intestinal transplant. Sequencing used unstimulated CD8+ T cells sorted from spleen or lymph node cells, obtained before transplant. J is TRBJ1-5 and V is TRBV9; a weak D match, TRBD1 (6 bases). CDR3 coding DNA: TGTGCCAGCAGCTCAGGGGTCGAACCCCAGCATTTT. Protein product: CASSSGVEPQHF.